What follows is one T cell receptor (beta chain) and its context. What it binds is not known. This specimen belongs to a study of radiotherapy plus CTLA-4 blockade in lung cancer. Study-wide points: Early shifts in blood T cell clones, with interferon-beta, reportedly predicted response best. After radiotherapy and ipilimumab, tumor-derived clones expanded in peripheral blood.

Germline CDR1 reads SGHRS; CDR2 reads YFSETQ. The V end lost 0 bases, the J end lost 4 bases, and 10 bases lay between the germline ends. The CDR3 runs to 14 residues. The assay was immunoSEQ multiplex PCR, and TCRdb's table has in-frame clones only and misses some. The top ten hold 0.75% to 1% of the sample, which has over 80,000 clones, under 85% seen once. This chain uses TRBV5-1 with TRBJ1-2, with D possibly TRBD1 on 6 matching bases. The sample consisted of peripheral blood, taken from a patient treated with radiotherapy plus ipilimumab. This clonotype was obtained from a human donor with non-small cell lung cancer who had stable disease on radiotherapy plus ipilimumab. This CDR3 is CASSLGTASYGYTF. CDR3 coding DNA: TGCGCCAGCAGCTTGGGGACAGCGAGCTATGGCTACACCTTC.